This T cell receptor beta chain was identified in a study of cytomegalovirus exposure and HLA in healthy donors. Study-level information: Unique TCRs from HLA-typed donors, around 79 million of them, were held in an early data release.

The PCR had 60 Vbeta and 13 Jbeta primers. Measured with immunoSEQ multiplex PCR; TCRdb has only the in-frame clones, and not every one. The sample holds about 190,000 clones, around 87% seen once. The CDR3 extends over 15 amino acids. V trimming: 5 bases; J trimming: 5 bases; junction bases outside the gene matches: 9. Germline loops: CDR1 SGHAT, CDR2 FQNNGV. The sequence was collected from a man aged 25 to 40 in good health and CMV-seronegative. The chain combines TRBV11-2 with TRBJ1-2, with 9 bases fitting TRBD1. Sequencing was carried out using PBMCs. The CDR3 bases are TGTGCCAGCAGCCAAGCCTCGGGACAGGGTTATGGCTACACCTTC. Amino acid sequence: CASSQASGQGYGYTF.